The 32 T cell receptor beta chains given below trace back to one sample, sequenced in a study of long-term antiretroviral therapy in people with HIV. Investigators performed immunoSEQ version v3.0 at survey level. Method: immunoSEQ multiplex PCR; TCRdb's copy keeps in-frame clones and lacks some. In the table there are fewer than 30,000 clones, around four fifths of which are singletons. The sequencing used unsorted PBMCs, collected 2.7 to 2.8 years after starting antiretroviral therapy. Receptor source: a man between 25 and 39 years old with HIV.

V and J are TRBV5-1 and TRBJ1-1, with TRBD1 identical over 10 bases. The CDR3 length is 14 residues. Trimming removed 4 bases from V and 1 base from J; junction bases left unmatched: 1. CDR1 SGHRS and CDR2 YFSETQ come from the germline V gene. The CDR3 DNA follows: TGCGCCAGCAGCCGGACAGGGGGGAACACTGAAGCTTTCTTT. It yields the protein CASSRTGGNTEAFF.

This clone was detected once. The chain has TRBV7-2 and TRBJ2-7; TRBD2 aligns across 9 bases. With 1 base clipped from V and 0 bases from J, the junction kept 7 bases outside the gene matches. The germline gives CDR1 SGHTA, CDR2 FQGNSA. This CDR3 is built from 17 residues. CDR3 in amino acids: CASSLELAGTASYEQYF. The CDR3 bases are TGTGCCAGCAGCTTAGAACTAGCGGGCACCGCCTCCTACGAGCAGTACTTC.

This chain joins TRBV15 and TRBJ2-3; TRBD1 is a possible D gene (6 bases). The CDR3 covers 15 residues. Germline assignment: CDR1 LNHNV and CDR2 YYDKDF (reference sequence). V dropped 4 bases and J dropped 1 base, with 12 bases sitting between them. The CDR3, as DNA: TGTGCCACCAGCACCCGAGGACAGCGCACAGATACGCAGTATTTT. Protein sequence: CATSTRGQRTDTQYF.

The rearrangement uses TRBV11-2 and TRBJ1-4, with 8 nucleotides matching TRBD1. This CDR3 is built from 18 residues. The V gene's germline CDR1 is SGHAT and CDR2 FQNNGV. V was pared by 5 bases and J by 0 bases, with 11 bases of the junction left unmatched. The CDR3, as DNA: TGTGCCAGCAGCCTCAGGGGGCGTACCCTTGCAACTAATGAAAAACTGTTTTTT. Its protein product is CASSLRGRTLATNEKLFF.

This clone has only a few counts. V and J are TRBV19 and TRBJ1-1; the match to TRBD1 covers 7 bases. CDR1 LNHDA and CDR2 SQIVND come from the germline V gene (reference sequence). Trimming took 4 bases from V and 2 from J; bases not matched to a gene: 7. This CDR3 has 15 amino acids. CDR3 sequence: CASSRRGPPNTEAFF. The CDR3 DNA sequence: TGTGCCAGTAGTAGAAGGGGGCCCCCTAACACTGAAGCTTTCTTT.

V is TRBV10-3 and J is TRBJ2-2; D may be TRBD1 (6 bases). This CDR3 is built from 16 residues. CDR1 is ENHRY, CDR2 SYGVKD, per germline. V was shortened by 10 bases and J by 3 bases, with 21 bases between the two germline ends. The CDR3 region is CATRDTGSVDTGELFF. CDR3 in DNA: TGTGCCACCCGGGACACCGGATCTGTCGACACCGGGGAGCTGTTTTTT.

The CDR3 loop is CASRTGLAGGSGEQYF. CDR3 DNA sequence: TGTGCCAGCAGGACAGGACTAGCGGGGGGCTCGGGCGAGCAGTACTTC. This chain connects TRBV5-4 to TRBJ2-7, with 14 bases identical to TRBD2. Trimming took 5 bases from V and 6 from J; bases not matched to a gene: 10. The CDR3 consists of 16 residues. Germline values: CDR1 SGHNT, CDR2 YYREEE (reference sequence).

This clone was found a few times. V and J are TRBV5-8 and TRBJ2-2, with 8 bases matching TRBD2. V shed 4 bases, J shed 4 bases, and the junction held 9 bases outside the gene matches. There are 16 residues in the CDR3. Per germline, CDR1 SGHTS and CDR2 YDEGEE. CDR3: CASSHSGTISTGELFF. The CDR3 coding sequence is TGTGCCAGCAGCCATAGCGGGACAATCTCCACCGGGGAGCTGTTTTTT.

V and J are TRBV5-1 and TRBJ2-3, with 9 nucleotides matching TRBD2. The CDR3 is 15 amino acids. CDR1 is SGHRS, CDR2 YFSETQ, per germline. V lost 3 bases and J lost 5; bases outside the gene matches: 7. Here the CDR3 reads CASSWVAGDLDTQYF. CDR3 nucleotides: TGCGCCAGCAGCTGGGTAGCGGGGGACTTAGATACGCAGTATTTT.

V gene TRBV7-2 combines with J gene TRBJ2-1; unclear D gene. V was shortened by 3 bases and J by 6 bases, with 18 bases between the two germline ends. The germline V gene has CDR1 SGHTA and CDR2 FQGNSA. CDR3 size: 16 residues. This CDR3 is CASSLPMMASANEQFF. The CDR3 nucleotides read TGTGCCAGCAGCTTGCCGATGATGGCCTCCGCCAATGAGCAGTTCTTC.

The chain employs TRBV27 and TRBJ2-1; TRBD1 aligns across 8 bases. The V and J ends lost 5 bases and 7 bases, in that order; junction bases with no gene match: 13. The CDR3 is 16 residues long. Germline V lookup: CDR1 MNHEY, CDR2 SMNVEV (reference sequence). CDR3: CASSVSQGESVNEQFF. CDR3 in DNA: TGTGCCAGCAGTGTGTCACAGGGGGAGTCGGTTAATGAGCAGTTCTTC.

The DNA of the CDR3 is TGTGCCAGCAGTGATGGGGGGTTGGACAACATTCAGTACTTC. Translation: CASSDGGLDNIQYF. The chain has TRBV2 and TRBJ2-4; TRBD2 might be the D (6 bases). V lost 3 bases, J lost 7 bases, and 13 bases lay in between. The CDR3 is made up of 14 amino acids. Germline assignment: CDR1 SNHLY and CDR2 FYNNEI.

The genes are TRBV10-2 and TRBJ1-4; D perhaps matches TRBD1 (6 bases). Germline lookup yields CDR1 WSHSY and CDR2 SAAADI. Trimming removed 6 bases from V and 2 bases from J, with 13 bases in between. This CDR3 has 15 residues. The CDR3 reads CASRGPGATNEKLFF. The CDR3 coding sequence is TGCGCCAGCAGAGGACCAGGGGCGACTAATGAAAAACTGTTTTTT.

The chain has TRBV9 and TRBJ1-1; the D gene is possibly TRBD1 (6 bases). Deletions cut 0 bases from V and 4 bases from J, with 7 bases between. Germline CDR1 reads SGDLS; CDR2 reads YYNGEE. This CDR3 spans 13 amino acids. The CDR3 DNA reads as TGTGCCAGCAGCGTAGCACAGGGCACTGAAGCTTTCTTT. It codes for CASSVAQGTEAFF.

The chain employs TRBV2 and TRBJ2-7; maybe TRBD1 (6 bases). The CDR3 loop spans 15 amino acids. Between the trimmed V and J ends, which lost 8 bases and 2 bases, there was a span of 19 bases. In germline, CDR1 is SNHLY, CDR2 FYNNEI. The CDR3 DNA is TGTGCCAGCCTACATGTACGGGACATAACCTACGAGCAGTACTTC. Protein product: CASLHVRDITYEQYF.

This clone was picked up one time. The chain has TRBV5-4 and TRBJ2-1; TRBD1 agrees at 8 bases. From germline, CDR1 is SGHNT and CDR2 YYREEE (reference sequence). J was trimmed by 10 bases and V by 4 bases; bases with no gene match: 13. This CDR3 comprises 15 residues. CDR3 sequence reads: CASSNSGQGRWEQFF. DNA of the CDR3: TGTGCCAGCAGCAACTCTGGACAGGGAAGGTGGGAGCAGTTCTTC.

This clone was counted between two and nine times. The chain employs TRBV4-1 and TRBJ1-3; D ambiguous. The V gene's germline CDR1 is MGHRA and CDR2 YSYEKL. The ends were cut back, 0 bases at V and 0 bases at J, with 9 bases in the middle. This CDR3 region has 16 residues. This chain's CDR3 is CASSQEWSISGNTIYF. The CDR3 nucleotides read TGCGCCAGCAGCCAAGAATGGAGTATCTCTGGAAACACCATATATTTT.

The chain uses TRBV19 and TRBJ2-6; a possible D gene is TRBD1 (6 bases). Trimming pared 5 bases from V and 2 bases from J, leaving 10 bases between. CDR3 length equals 15 residues. CDR1 is LNHDA, CDR2 SQIVND, per germline (reference sequence). Here the CDR3 DNA reads TGTGCCAGTAGTTTAACAGGGACTGGGGCCAACGTCCTGACTTTC. Translating it yields CASSLTGTGANVLTF.

This clone was seen only once. The V and J genes are TRBV19 and TRBJ2-6; D gene unclear. The CDR3 is 15 amino acids. The V gene lost 3 bases and the J gene lost 6 bases, with 12 bases spanning the gap. Germline CDR1 and CDR2: LNHDA and SQIVND (reference sequence). The CDR3 DNA sequence: TGTGCCAGTAGTATTACAGTATCTACGGCCAACGTCCTGACTTTC. Translated: CASSITVSTANVLTF.

This chain links TRBV11-1 with TRBJ2-6, with TRBD1 identical over 9 bases. This CDR3 is built from 17 residues. V gave up 1 base and J gave up 2 bases; unmatched junction bases: 3. Germline CDR1 SGHAT, CDR2 FQDESV (reference sequence). CDR3 DNA: TGTGCCAGCAGCTTAGGGAGACAGGGGGCTGGGGCCAACGTCCTGACTTTC. This codes for CASSLGRQGAGANVLTF.

The chain is built from TRBV7-9 and TRBJ2-7, with 7 bases fitting TRBD2. This CDR3 comprises 15 residues. Trimming took 2 bases from V and 2 from J; bases not matched to a gene: 6. The germline CDR1 and CDR2 sequences are SEHNR and FQNEAQ (reference sequence). In DNA, the CDR3 is TGTGCCAGCAGCTTATTAGCGGGTGGGCCCTACGAGCAGTACTTC. Its translation is CASSLLAGGPYEQYF.

The chain employs TRBV5-6 and TRBJ2-1, with TRBD2 matching 15 bases. The CDR3 loop spans 15 amino acids. Germline loops: CDR1 SGHDT, CDR2 YYEEEE. V dropped 5 bases and J dropped 9; count of bases not matched to a gene: 6. The CDR3 protein is CASSPRTSGRGEQFF. CDR3 coding DNA: TGTGCCAGCAGTCCCCGGACTAGCGGGAGGGGTGAGCAGTTCTTC.

The CDR3 sequence: CASSEQGTRTDTQYF. DNA of the CDR3: TGTGCCAGTAGTGAACAGGGGACTCGCACAGATACGCAGTATTTT. This rearrangement joins TRBV19 to TRBJ2-3; D is perhaps TRBD1 (7 bases). This CDR3 comprises 15 residues. Germline values: CDR1 LNHDA, CDR2 SQIVND (reference sequence). V was trimmed by 5 bases and J by 1 base, leaving 13 bases between them.

The chain employs TRBV28 and TRBJ1-1, with D possibly being TRBD1 (5 bases). Germline CDR1 is MDHEN and CDR2 is SYDVKM. The CDR3 is 16 residues long. V lost 7 bases and J 4 bases, leaving 22 bases between the germline ends. CDR3 protein: CASTHTWGRDGTEAFF. The CDR3 DNA sequence: TGTGCCAGCACTCACACGTGGGGCAGGGATGGCACTGAAGCTTTCTTT.

The rearrangement joins TRBV6-1 to TRBJ2-5; 8 nucleotides align to TRBD1. The CDR3 is 12 amino acids. J was trimmed by 7 bases and V by 11 bases; bases with no gene match: 9. Germline V gene sequence: CDR1 MNHNS, CDR2 SASEGT. Here the CDR3 DNA reads TGTGCCGTTCAGGGGGCTAGGGCGACCCAGTACTTC. Translation gives CAVQGARATQYF.

The chain is built from TRBV7-8 and TRBJ1-1; TRBD1 matches 7 bases. CDR3 length: 15 amino acids. Germline trimming cut 4 bases from V and 11 bases from J; bases unmatched to any gene: 16. Looked up from germline, CDR1 is SGHVS and CDR2 is FQNEAQ. The CDR3 DNA is TGTGCCAGCAGCTCCCACGGGTCGACAGGGTTAAAGGCTTTCTTT. Translation gives CASSSHGSTGLKAFF.

This clone was seen more than once but under ten times. CDR3 protein: CASSPTDRNYGYTF. The DNA of the CDR3 is TGCGCCAGCAGCCCAACGGACAGGAACTATGGCTACACCTTC. The chain is built from TRBV4-1 and TRBJ1-2; 7 bases match TRBD1. The CDR3 loop spans 14 amino acids. With V trimmed by 4 bases and J by 2 bases, 4 bases remained unmatched. Germline V gene sequence: CDR1 MGHRA, CDR2 YSYEKL.

This sequence joins TRBV28 and TRBJ2-1; no clear D. Trimming pared 8 bases from V and 4 bases from J, leaving 15 bases between. CDR1 and CDR2 from the germline V gene are MDHEN and SYDVKM. This CDR3 spans 14 amino acids. The CDR3 loop is CASLNSLGYNEQFF. The CDR3 region has the DNA TGTGCCAGCCTTAACTCCCTCGGGTACAATGAGCAGTTCTTC.

The chain is built from TRBV7-2 and TRBJ2-3; 11 positions agree with TRBD1. The length of the CDR3 is 17 residues. Germline trimming cut 3 bases from V and 4 bases from J; bases unmatched to any gene: 9. CDR1 is SGHTA and CDR2 is FQGNSA in the germline V gene. The CDR3 protein is CASSFRPGQGVADTQYF. In DNA form, the CDR3 reads TGTGCCAGCAGCTTTAGGCCGGGACAGGGGGTGGCAGATACGCAGTATTTT.

The V and J genes are TRBV15 and TRBJ2-3; maybe TRBD1 (6 bases). CDR3 length equals 16 residues. The ends were cut back, 0 bases at V and 1 base at J, with 11 bases in the middle. Germline-derived CDR1 and CDR2 are LNHNV and YYDKDF (reference sequence). The CDR3 is CATSRDRGIGTDTQYF. Here the CDR3 DNA reads TGTGCCACCAGCAGAGATAGGGGGATAGGCACAGATACGCAGTATTTT.

J is TRBJ2-7 and V is TRBV2; TRBD2 matches 8 bases. This CDR3 has 12 amino acids. With 7 bases clipped from V and 4 bases from J, the junction kept 3 bases outside the gene matches. Germline V gene lookup returns CDR1 SNHLY and CDR2 FYNNEI. DNA of the CDR3: TGTGCCAGCAAAAGCGGGGGTTACGAGCAGTACTTC. Encoded protein: CASKSGGYEQYF.

The V gene is TRBV2, the J gene TRBJ2-4; the D gene is possibly TRBD2 (5 bases). The V end was cut by 6 bases, the J end by 0 bases, with 9 bases between. Per germline, CDR1 SNHLY and CDR2 FYNNEI. This CDR3 is 14 amino acids long. DNA for the CDR3: TGTGCCAGCAGCTGGACTTTAGCCAAAAACATTCAGTACTTC. Amino acids: CASSWTLAKNIQYF.